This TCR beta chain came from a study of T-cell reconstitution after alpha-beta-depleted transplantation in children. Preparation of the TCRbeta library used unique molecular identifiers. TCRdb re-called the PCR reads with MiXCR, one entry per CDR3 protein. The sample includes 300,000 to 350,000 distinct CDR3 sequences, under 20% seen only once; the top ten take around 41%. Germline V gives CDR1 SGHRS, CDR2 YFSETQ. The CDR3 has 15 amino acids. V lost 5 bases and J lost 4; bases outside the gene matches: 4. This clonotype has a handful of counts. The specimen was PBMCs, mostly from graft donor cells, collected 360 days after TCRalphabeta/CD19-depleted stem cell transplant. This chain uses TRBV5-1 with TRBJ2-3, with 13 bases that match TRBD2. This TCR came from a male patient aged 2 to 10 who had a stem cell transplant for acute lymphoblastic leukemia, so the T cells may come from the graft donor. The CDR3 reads CASSPGLAGPDTQYF. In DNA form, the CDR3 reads TGCGCCAGCAGTCCGGGACTAGCGGGACCAGATACGCAGTATTTT. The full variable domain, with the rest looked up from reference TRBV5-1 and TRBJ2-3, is KAGVTQTPRYLIKTRGQQVTLSCSPISGHRSVSWYQQTPGQGLQFLFEYFSETQRNKGNFPGRFSGRQFSNSRSEMNVSTLELGDSALYLCASSPGLAGPDTQYFGPGTRLTVL.